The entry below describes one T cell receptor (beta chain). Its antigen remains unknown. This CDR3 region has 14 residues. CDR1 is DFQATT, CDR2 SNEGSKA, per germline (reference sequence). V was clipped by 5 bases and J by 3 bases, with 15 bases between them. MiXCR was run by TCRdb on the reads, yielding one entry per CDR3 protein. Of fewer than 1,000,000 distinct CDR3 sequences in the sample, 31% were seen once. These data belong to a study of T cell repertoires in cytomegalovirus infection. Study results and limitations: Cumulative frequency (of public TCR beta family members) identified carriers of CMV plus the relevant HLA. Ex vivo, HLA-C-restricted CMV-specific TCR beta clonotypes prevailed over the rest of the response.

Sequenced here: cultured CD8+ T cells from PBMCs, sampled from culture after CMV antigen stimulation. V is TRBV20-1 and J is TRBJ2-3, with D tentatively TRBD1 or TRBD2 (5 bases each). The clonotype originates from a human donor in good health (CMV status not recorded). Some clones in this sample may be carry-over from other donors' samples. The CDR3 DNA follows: TGCAGTGCTTCCCCGATGGGGGAAACAGATACGCAGTATTTT. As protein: CSASPMGETDTQYF.